Reported below is one TCR beta chain. Its cognate antigen is unknown. These data belong to a study of beta chain features in type 1 diabetes. Broader study findings: Researchers report that Type 1 diabetes patients had moderately but significantly shorter TCRB CDR3s across all four CD4+ subsets. Compared with healthy donors, patients appeared to share more similar naive, central memory and regulatory TCRB repertoires.

Markers CD45RO/CCR7/CD25/CD127/CD95/CD27 served to sort CD4+ naive, central memory, regulatory and stem cell-like memory cells. V shed 3 bases and J shed 0 bases, with 16 bases lying between them. Per germline, CDR1 MGHRA and CDR2 YSYEKL. The CDR3 totals 17 residues. Sequenced material consisted of expressed TCRB transcripts (all of the isolated RNA was reverse transcribed). Sequencing was performed with immunoSEQ multiplex PCR; in TCRdb, only in-frame clones are kept and a portion is missing. The data contain under 400,000 clones, about 19% of them singletons. The J gene is TRBJ2-3, the V gene TRBV4-1; D is unclear. The specimen sequenced was naive CD4+ T cells from blood. This clonotype was sampled from a young woman in good health. The CDR3 here is CASSQAEASSSTDTQYF. In DNA form, the CDR3 reads TGCGCCAGCAGCCAGGCCGAGGCCTCCTCTAGCACAGATACGCAGTATTTT.